A single sample gave rise to the 29 T cell receptor beta chains below, sequenced in a study of blood T cell repertoires in COVID-19. TCRdb keeps only in-frame clones here, not all; method: immunoSEQ multiplex PCR. The sample includes over 150,000 clones, approximately 80% of them seen just once. Sequencing input: peripheral blood. The receptors shown here come from a woman between 45 and 60 years old with acute or convalescent COVID-19.

This clone was detected only a few times. V gene TRBV11-2 combines with J gene TRBJ1-1; D is unresolved. The CDR3 covers 13 residues. Per the germline V gene, CDR1 is SGHAT and CDR2 is FQNNGV. The V end lost 1 base, the J end lost 3 bases, and 6 bases lay between the germline ends. The CDR3 sequence is CASSLVQYTEAFF. As DNA, the CDR3 is TGTGCCAGCAGCTTAGTACAGTACACTGAAGCTTTCTTT.

The chain recombines TRBV10-2 with TRBJ1-4; TRBD1 aligns across 7 bases. V gave up 2 bases and J gave up 3 bases; unmatched junction bases: 3. The CDR3 runs 15 residues. Germline lookup yields CDR1 WSHSY and CDR2 SAAADI. CDR3 amino acids: CASSEPTGANEKLFF. CDR3 DNA: TGCGCCAGCAGTGAGCCTACAGGGGCTAATGAAAAACTGTTTTTT.

This chain uses TRBV2 with TRBJ1-4, with D possibly TRBD1 on 5 matching bases. The CDR3 runs 15 residues. The ends were cut back, 2 bases at V and 8 bases at J, with 15 bases in the middle. Germline V gives CDR1 SNHLY, CDR2 FYNNEI. CDR3 sequence reads: CASSESGVRGEKLFF. Written as DNA, the CDR3 is TGTGCCAGCAGTGAATCGGGAGTCCGGGGCGAAAAACTGTTTTTT.

The sample holds a few counts of this clone. The chain employs TRBV24-1 and TRBJ2-1; possibly TRBD2 for D (6 bases). Trimming stripped 9 bases from V and 1 base from J, with 9 bases between. Germline CDR1 KGHDR, CDR2 SFDVKD. This CDR3 region has 13 residues. In DNA, the CDR3 is TGTGCCACCCTCGGGGGTTCCTACAATGAGCAGTTCTTC. Amino acids: CATLGGSYNEQFF.

The chain couples TRBV9 to TRBJ2-3, with D possibly called TRBD1 or TRBD2 (6 bases each). The V and J ends lost 4 bases and 4 bases respectively, with 16 bases between them. This CDR3 region has 15 residues. Per germline, CDR1 SGDLS and CDR2 YYNGEE. CDR3 DNA sequence: TGTGCCAGCAGCCTAGGGGGTATAGCGGCAGATACGCAGTATTTT. Residues: CASSLGGIAADTQYF.

The genes are TRBV11-2 and TRBJ2-7, with 9 bases aligning to TRBD1. Germline V gives CDR1 SGHAT, CDR2 FQNNGV. The V gene end was trimmed by 5 bases and the J gene end by 3 bases; junction bases not matched to a gene: 8. This CDR3 is built from 15 residues. The CDR3 nucleotides are TGTGCCAGCAGCGGGGAAGGGACAGGGCACTACGAGCAGTACTTC. As protein: CASSGEGTGHYEQYF.

This clone was picked up many times. V gene TRBV6-5 combines with J gene TRBJ1-1, with D hard to call. CDR1 is MNHEY, CDR2 SVGAGI, per germline. The V and J ends lost 6 bases and 1 base respectively, with 15 bases between them. The CDR3 is 15 residues long. The CDR3 loop is CASRLAGNRNTEAFF. CDR3 bases: TGTGCCAGCAGGCTTGCCGGGAATAGGAACACTGAAGCTTTCTTT.

The J gene is TRBJ1-6, the V gene TRBV7-2, with 9 nucleotides matching TRBD1. Germline lookup yields CDR1 SGHTA and CDR2 FQGNSA. Trimming took 8 bases from V and 4 from J; bases not matched to a gene: 9. The CDR3 runs to 16 residues. CDR3 nucleotide sequence: TGTGCCAGCGCGAACAGGGGGCTCACGTATAATTCACCCCTCCACTTT. Its protein is CASANRGLTYNSPLHF.

This chain connects TRBV7-8 to TRBJ2-4; perhaps TRBD1 as D (5 bases). Germline V gene data show CDR1 as SGHVS and CDR2 as FQNEAQ. V was clipped by 4 bases and J by 2 bases, with 9 bases between them. CDR3 size: 14 residues. CDR3 DNA: TGTGCCAGCAGCTCGACAGCAACCAAAAACATTCAGTACTTC. Translated: CASSSTATKNIQYF.

This clone was detected once. The chain recombines TRBV5-1 with TRBJ2-7, with 7 bases lining up with TRBD1. The ends lost 4 bases at V and 3 bases at J; junction bases unmatched: 7. Germline CDR1 is SGHRS and CDR2 is YFSETQ. The CDR3 is 14 residues long. CDR3 nucleotide sequence: TGCGCCAGCAGCCCGAGGGACAGTTACTACGAGCAGTACTTC. Translated, it gives CASSPRDSYYEQYF.

This clone has a single count. The V call is TRBV4-1, the J call TRBJ1-4, with D possibly TRBD1 on 5 matching bases. The ends were cut back, 0 bases at V and 7 bases at J, with 15 bases in the middle. This CDR3 contains 16 residues. Germline CDR1 is MGHRA and CDR2 is YSYEKL. The CDR3 DNA sequence: TGCGCCAGCAGCCAAGAGGTTTCAGGGAGGGGTGAAAAACTGTTTTTT. Translated, it gives CASSQEVSGRGEKLFF.

CDR3 region: CASSEQATQGNQPQHF. CDR3 DNA sequence: TGTGCCAGCAGTGAACAGGCCACCCAGGGGAATCAGCCCCAGCATTTT. The chain links TRBV6-1 to TRBJ1-5; D is possibly TRBD1 (6 bases). The length of the CDR3 is 16 residues. V lost 2 bases to trimming and J lost 4 bases, with 15 bases between them. CDR1 MNHNS and CDR2 SASEGT come from the germline V gene.

The chain couples TRBV5-1 to TRBJ1-4; 10 nucleotides match TRBD1. The V segment lost 0 bases and the J segment 4 bases; nucleotides outside the gene matches: 3. Germline CDR1 and CDR2: SGHRS and YFSETQ. This CDR3 region has 16 residues. The CDR3 here is CASSLGQGALNEKLFF. CDR3 bases: TGCGCCAGCAGCTTGGGACAGGGGGCCCTTAATGAAAAACTGTTTTTT.

This chain uses TRBV5-4 with TRBJ2-1, with D tentatively TRBD2 (6 bases). The CDR3 is 15 residues long. V was clipped by 0 bases and J by 7 bases, with 14 bases between them. Per the germline V gene, CDR1 is SGHNT and CDR2 is YYREEE (reference sequence). The CDR3 sequence: CASSLVGGGFNEQFF. Here the CDR3 DNA reads TGTGCCAGCAGCTTGGTGGGCGGAGGGTTTAATGAGCAGTTCTTC.

This clone came up once. V usage is TRBV7-2 and J usage is TRBJ1-5; 7 positions agree with TRBD1. Germline loops: CDR1 SGHTA, CDR2 FQGNSA. The CDR3 is made up of 18 amino acids. The V gene end was trimmed by 5 bases and the J gene end by 0 bases; junction bases not matched to a gene: 13. Written as DNA, the CDR3 is TGTGCCAGCAGCCCGAGCAGGGGGAACCTTAATAGCAATCAGCCCCAGCATTTT. The encoded protein is CASSPSRGNLNSNQPQHF.

The CDR3 protein is CASKRDSLLIDTQYF. In DNA form, the CDR3 reads TGTGCCAGCAAACGGGACTCCCTACTTATAGATACGCAGTATTTT. This chain uses TRBV2 with TRBJ2-3; D possibly corresponds to TRBD2 (6 bases). The germline gives CDR1 SNHLY, CDR2 FYNNEI. The length of the CDR3 is 15 residues. V was shortened by 7 bases and J by 5 bases, with 19 bases between the two germline ends.

This rearrangement joins TRBV20-1 to TRBJ1-5; TRBD1 is a possible D gene (6 bases). This CDR3 has 13 amino acids. Trimming took 3 bases from V and 3 from J, leaving 9 bases between them. Per the germline V gene, CDR1 is DFQATT and CDR2 is SNEGSKA (reference sequence). The CDR3 DNA reads TGCAGTGCTAGTAGGGGGATCAATCAGCCCCAGCATTTT. Translation gives CSASRGINQPQHF.

The rearrangement uses TRBV14 and TRBJ2-1; D gene uncertain. V lost 0 bases and J lost 8, with 5 bases in between. This CDR3 region has 12 residues. Germline values: CDR1 SGHDN, CDR2 FVKESK. This CDR3 reads CASSQDSHEQFF. The CDR3 coding sequence is TGTGCCAGCAGCCAAGATAGCCATGAGCAGTTCTTC.

Only one count was recorded for this clone. This chain links TRBV4-1 with TRBJ2-4, with D hard to call. The CDR3 loop spans 13 amino acids. The V gene's germline CDR1 is MGHRA and CDR2 YSYEKL. V dropped 1 base and J dropped 6 bases, with 7 bases sitting between them. DNA for the CDR3: TGCGCCAGCAGCCAAGTAGTATTAAACATTCAGTACTTC. Translated: CASSQVVLNIQYF.

This chain uses TRBV3-1 (or the pseudogene TRBV3-2) with TRBJ2-2, with 7 bases lining up with TRBD1. The CDR3 totals 17 residues. With V trimmed by 5 bases and J by 4 bases, 13 bases remained unmatched. Per the germline V gene, CDR1 is LGHDT and CDR2 is YNNKEL (reference sequence). Here the CDR3 DNA reads TGTGCCAGCAGCTTACTGACAGGGATGAGGGTCACCGGGGAGCTGTTTTTT. Amino acid sequence: CASSLLTGMRVTGELFF.

The chain is built from TRBV5-1 and TRBJ2-5; D perhaps matches TRBD1 (5 bases). Germline CDR1 is SGHRS and CDR2 is YFSETQ. This CDR3 has 12 residues. V lost 6 bases and J lost 5, with 11 bases in between. The CDR3 here is CASTLNRETQYF. CDR3 in DNA: TGCGCCAGCACCCTTAACAGGGAGACCCAGTACTTC.

The chain employs TRBV18 and TRBJ1-5; 8 bases fit TRBD1. The CDR3 has 15 residues. J lost 7 bases, V lost 6 bases, and 11 bases had no gene match. Per germline, CDR1 KGHSH and CDR2 LQKENI. This chain's CDR3 is CASSTQGRDRQPQHF. CDR3 coding DNA: TGTGCCAGCTCGACCCAGGGCAGGGACAGGCAGCCCCAGCATTTT.

This clone was detected only a few times. The chain uses TRBV28 and TRBJ2-7; 9 positions agree with TRBD1. CDR3 size: 13 residues. Germline V CDR1 and CDR2: MDHEN, SYDVKM. With V trimmed by 6 bases and J by 4 bases, 4 bases remained unmatched. The CDR3 DNA reads as TGTGCCAGCAGCCCCGGGACAGGGTACGAGCAGTACTTC. It codes for CASSPGTGYEQYF.

The chain couples TRBV6-6 to TRBJ2-7; the match to TRBD2 covers 10 bases. CDR3 length equals 14 residues. From germline, CDR1 is MNHNY and CDR2 SVGAGI (reference sequence). V lost 7 bases to trimming and J lost 3 bases; unmatched junction nucleotides: 6. In DNA form, the CDR3 reads TGTGCCAGCATCCAGCGGGGGGGGGACTACGAGCAGTACTTC. It specifies CASIQRGGDYEQYF.

This rearrangement joins TRBV19 to TRBJ1-1; weak D call: TRBD1 (6 bases). Germline loops: CDR1 LNHDA, CDR2 SQIVND (reference sequence). The CDR3 length is 14 residues. V was cut by 7 bases and J by 8 bases, with 20 bases left in between. CDR3 coding DNA: TGTGCCAGTATTCCGAAGCGGGGGGGCGCGGAAGCTTTCTTT. Its translation is CASIPKRGGAEAFF.

V usage is TRBV12-3 or TRBV12-4 and J usage is TRBJ1-3; unclear D gene. The CDR3 loop spans 12 amino acids. The V gene lost 3 bases and the J gene lost 2 bases, with 2 bases spanning the gap. CDR3 nucleotides: TGTGCCAGCAGTTTTACTGGAAACACCATATATTTT. Amino acid sequence: CASSFTGNTIYF.

The chain carries TRBV24-1 and TRBJ1-5; TRBD1 is a possible D gene (6 bases). This CDR3 spans 14 amino acids. CDR1 and CDR2 from the germline V gene are KGHDR and SFDVKD. The V gene lost 3 bases and the J gene lost 7 bases, with 12 bases spanning the gap. The CDR3 region is CATSDRGAGQPQHF. The CDR3 DNA sequence: TGTGCCACCAGTGATCGGGGGGCAGGGCAGCCCCAGCATTTT.

The gene calls are TRBV7-8 and TRBJ1-6, with 7 positions matching TRBD1. Germline-derived CDR1 and CDR2 are SGHVS and FQNEAQ. The CDR3 contains 17 residues. V lost 3 bases, J lost 10 bases, and 15 bases stayed unmatched. CDR3 region: CASSLWEQQGSKSPLHF. In DNA form, the CDR3 reads TGTGCCAGCAGCTTGTGGGAGCAACAGGGGTCGAAATCACCCCTCCACTTT.

CDR3 bases: TGTGCCAGCAGCTTCATTCAGACAGAATACACTGAAGCTTTCTTT. Translation: CASSFIQTEYTEAFF. This chain connects TRBV7-2 to TRBJ1-1, with D possibly TRBD1 on 5 matching bases. With 3 bases removed from V and 3 bases from J, the gap between germline ends came to 14 bases. The CDR3 extends over 15 amino acids. CDR1 and CDR2 from the germline V gene are SGHTA and FQGNSA.